The present entry profiles one T cell receptor beta chain with its context. The sample holds a few counts of this clonotype. Its antigen specificity is not known. The record has no base qualities; no much larger clone is one base away. The donors were roughly 40 Caucasian individuals from Russia, aged roughly 6 to 100 years, who were systemically healthy. Each donor gave about 11 milliliters of peripheral blood, drawn into EDTA-treated Vacutainer tubes. PBMCs were isolated by Ficoll-Paque density-gradient centrifugation, with at least 6.5 million obtained per sample. Trizol reagent was used to extract total RNA from PBMCs, with at least 5 micrograms per sample. For every donor, flow cytometry on a PBMC aliquot measured the percentage of naive CD45RAhigh/CD27high T cells. Library method: 5' RACE. The run used an Illumina HiSeq 2500. A second roughly 7 to 11 cycle PCR used a sample-barcoded 5' primer and a J-beta primer mix. Each TCR beta cDNA molecule received a unique molecular identifier from a template-switch 5' adaptor carrying 12 random nucleotides. Each sample yielded at least 2.5 million CDR3-containing paired-end reads. First-strand cDNA was synthesized from all RNA with the Mint cDNA synthesis kit, primed by a TRBC-specific oligonucleotide. Following uracil-DNA glycosylase treatment, all cDNA underwent a first 18-cycle PCR with the universal primers M1SS and BC2_uni_R. The original methods were these. For normalization, 1 million high-quality reads were randomly selected from each sample, with every read carrying a distinct molecular identifier. Reads with shared molecular identifiers were discarded instead of being binned into consensus sequences. MiTCR, run with a Q25 quality threshold and the strictest error-elimination algorithm, handled CDR3 identification, clonotype clustering and error correction. A nonparametric unseen species model using Euler transformation provided a lower-bound estimate of total TCR beta diversity. TCRdb reprocessing: public reads trimmed at Q25 with fastp, clones called with MiXCR, in-frame beta chains kept. Each record represents a unique CDR3 protein, reported with the most common genes and DNA among its rows. These V and J calls derive from TCRdb rather than the authors' analysis. This sample lists approximately 1.5 million distinct CDR3 sequences; about 35% were detected once. The ten largest make up 11% of the sample.

This sample is part of a study of blood T cells in healthy people across ages (dated by TCRdb to between 2014 and 2017). Study-wide context: In model experiments, template switching captured roughly one uniquely barcoded TCR beta cDNA molecule for every two T cells. For two donors (one aged 18 to 30 and one aged 80 or older), the study analyzed two additional independent replicas of 1 million unique cDNA reads from the same blood draw. To avoid experimental bias, donors of different ages were spread randomly across the sequencing lanes. Four age groups were formed from the donors: young (average approximately 15 years), middle-aged (approximately 41), aged (more than 55) and long-lived (around 82). The study measured age-related changes in TCR beta repertoire diversity using deep sequencing normalized with unique cDNA molecular identifiers. Study-wide findings and limitations: Donor CMV infection status was unknown, potentially confounding age-related changes in expanded clonotypes. Compared with the aged group, the long-lived group had more naive CD4+ T cells, fewer expanded clones and increased TCR diversity, a pattern suggesting age selection. Observed TCR beta diversity correlated strongly with the percentage of naive T cells measured by flow cytometry. Observed TCR beta diversity per million T cells fell roughly linearly with age, and a significant reduction was already apparent by age approximately 40. Estimates of total diversity based on one million sequenced T cells were regarded as lower bounds and as underestimates. Conclusive comparison of naive and antigen-experienced compartments was prevented by the profiling of bulk unsorted PBMCs.

Inclusive of the bounding cysteine and phenylalanine, the CDR3 is 16 residues long. Of the read, only the CDR3 DNA is kept; its 48 bases are in frame from base 1. V loses 6 bases of germline sequence and J loses 7 bases, and the interval between the two ends is 24 bases. CDR1 and CDR2 (DFQATT, SNEGSKA) derive from the germline V gene (reference sequence). The sequence is built from TRBV20-1 and TRBJ1-4; a weak D assignment points to TRBD1 (6 bases agree). The sequencing sample was made of blood. The sequence was obtained from a woman between 25 and 40 years old in good health. The nucleotides are TGCAGTGCCCCCGGAGGACCGGGGGGCTTGGGTGAAAAACTGTTTTTT. Its coded protein is CSAPGGPGGLGEKLFF.